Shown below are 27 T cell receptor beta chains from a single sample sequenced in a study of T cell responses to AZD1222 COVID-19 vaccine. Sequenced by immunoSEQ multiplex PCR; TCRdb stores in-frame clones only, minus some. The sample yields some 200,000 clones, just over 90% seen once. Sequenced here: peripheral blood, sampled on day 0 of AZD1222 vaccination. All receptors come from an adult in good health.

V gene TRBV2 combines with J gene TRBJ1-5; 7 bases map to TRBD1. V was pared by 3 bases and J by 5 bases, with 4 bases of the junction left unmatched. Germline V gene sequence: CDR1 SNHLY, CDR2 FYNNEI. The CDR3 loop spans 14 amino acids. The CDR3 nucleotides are TGTGCCAGCAGTGAGTCCGGGACAGATCAGCCCCAGCATTTT. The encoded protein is CASSESGTDQPQHF.

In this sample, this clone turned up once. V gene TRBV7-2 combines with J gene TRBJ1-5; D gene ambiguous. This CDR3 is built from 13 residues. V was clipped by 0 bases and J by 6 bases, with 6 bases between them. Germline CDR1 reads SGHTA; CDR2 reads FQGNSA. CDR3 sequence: CASSLASGQPQHF. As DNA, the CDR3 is TGTGCCAGCAGCTTAGCTTCAGGTCAGCCCCAGCATTTT.

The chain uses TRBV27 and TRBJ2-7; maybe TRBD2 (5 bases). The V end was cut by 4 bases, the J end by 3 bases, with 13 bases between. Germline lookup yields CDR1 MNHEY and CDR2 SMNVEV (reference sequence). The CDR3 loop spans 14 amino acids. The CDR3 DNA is TGTGCCAGCAGTTCGTCAGCTGAGGGCTACGAGCAGTACTTC. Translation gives CASSSSAEGYEQYF.

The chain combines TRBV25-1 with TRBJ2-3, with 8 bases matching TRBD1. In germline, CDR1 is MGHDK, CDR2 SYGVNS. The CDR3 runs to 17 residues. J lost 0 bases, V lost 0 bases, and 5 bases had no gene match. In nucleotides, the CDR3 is TGTGCCAGCAGTGAATACCCCGGACAGGGTAGCACAGATACGCAGTATTTT. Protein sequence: CASSEYPGQGSTDTQYF.

DNA for the CDR3: TGTGCCAGCTTGGGTAGGAACGTCCATGGCTACACCTTC. This sequence encodes CASLGRNVHGYTF. The chain couples TRBV2 to TRBJ1-2; D is uncertain. The CDR3 totals 13 residues. Germline values: CDR1 SNHLY, CDR2 FYNNEI. Trimming cost V 8 bases and J 6 bases, with 16 bases left between them.

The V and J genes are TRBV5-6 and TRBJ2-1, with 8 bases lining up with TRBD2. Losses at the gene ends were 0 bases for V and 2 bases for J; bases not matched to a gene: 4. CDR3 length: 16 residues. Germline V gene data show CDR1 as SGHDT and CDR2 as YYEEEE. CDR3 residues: CASSLVVAGPYNEQFF. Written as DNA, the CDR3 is TGTGCCAGCAGCTTGGTGGTAGCGGGGCCCTACAATGAGCAGTTCTTC.

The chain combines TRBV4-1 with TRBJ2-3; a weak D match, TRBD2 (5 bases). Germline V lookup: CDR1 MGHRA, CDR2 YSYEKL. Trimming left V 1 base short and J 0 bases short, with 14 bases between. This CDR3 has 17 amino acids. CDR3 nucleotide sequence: TGCGCCAGCAGCCAAGGTCATCCGGGAATGAGCACAGATACGCAGTATTTT. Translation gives CASSQGHPGMSTDTQYF.

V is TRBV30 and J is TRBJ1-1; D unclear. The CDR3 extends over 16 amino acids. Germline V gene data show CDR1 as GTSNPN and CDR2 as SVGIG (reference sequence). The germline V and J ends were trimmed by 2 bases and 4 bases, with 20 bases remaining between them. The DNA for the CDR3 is TGTGCCTGGAGTCTCTCTCAGCCCGGACTTGTCACTGAAGCTTTCTTT. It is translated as CAWSLSQPGLVTEAFF.

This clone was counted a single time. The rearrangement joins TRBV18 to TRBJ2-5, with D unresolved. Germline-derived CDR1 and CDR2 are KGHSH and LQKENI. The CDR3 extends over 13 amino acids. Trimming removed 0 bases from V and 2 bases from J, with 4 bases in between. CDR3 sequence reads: CASSPPQQETQYF. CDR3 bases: TGTGCCAGCTCACCACCCCAGCAAGAGACCCAGTACTTC. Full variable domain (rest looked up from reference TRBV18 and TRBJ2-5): NAGVMQNPRHLVRRRGQEARLRCSPMKGHSHVYWYRQLPEEGLKFMVYLQKENIIDESGMPKERFSAEFPKEGPSILRIQQVVRGDSAAYFCASSPPQQETQYFGPGTRLLVL.

The CDR3 region is CAWSPRLDRNQPQHF. The CDR3 nucleotides are TGTGCCTGGAGCCCGAGGTTAGACAGAAATCAGCCCCAGCATTTT. The rearrangement joins TRBV30 to TRBJ1-5; perhaps TRBD1 as D (5 bases). Trimming took 3 bases from V and 4 from J, leaving 16 bases between them. CDR3 size: 15 residues. Germline lookup yields CDR1 GTSNPN and CDR2 SVGIG (reference sequence).

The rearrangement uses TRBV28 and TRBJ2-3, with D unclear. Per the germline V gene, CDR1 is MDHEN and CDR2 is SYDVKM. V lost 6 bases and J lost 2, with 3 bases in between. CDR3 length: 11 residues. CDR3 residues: CASRSTDTQYF. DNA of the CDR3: TGTGCCAGCAGGTCCACAGATACGCAGTATTTT.

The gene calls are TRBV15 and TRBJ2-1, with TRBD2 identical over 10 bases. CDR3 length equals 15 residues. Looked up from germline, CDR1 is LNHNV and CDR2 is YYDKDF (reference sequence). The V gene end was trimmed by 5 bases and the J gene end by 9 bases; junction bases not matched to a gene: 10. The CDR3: CATSWGELAGVEQFF. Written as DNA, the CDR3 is TGTGCCACCAGCTGGGGGGAGCTAGCGGGAGTTGAGCAGTTCTTC.

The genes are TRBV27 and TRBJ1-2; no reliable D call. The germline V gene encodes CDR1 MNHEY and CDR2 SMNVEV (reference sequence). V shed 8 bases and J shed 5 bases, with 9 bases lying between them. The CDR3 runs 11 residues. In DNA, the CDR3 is TGTGCCAGCCTTGGATCGTATGGCTACACCTTC. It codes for CASLGSYGYTF.

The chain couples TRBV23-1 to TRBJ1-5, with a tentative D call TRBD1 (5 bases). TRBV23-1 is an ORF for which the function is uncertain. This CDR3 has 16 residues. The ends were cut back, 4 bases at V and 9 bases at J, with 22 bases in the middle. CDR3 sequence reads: CASSPPGLRHLGPQHF. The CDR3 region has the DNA TGCGCCAGCAGTCCCCCGGGACTGCGACACTTGGGGCCCCAGCATTTT.

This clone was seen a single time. CDR3 sequence: CASSLTSGGAVGYEQYF. CDR3 nucleotides: TGCGCCAGCAGCTTGACTAGCGGGGGGGCCGTTGGGTACGAGCAGTACTTC. The rearrangement links TRBV5-1 to TRBJ2-7; 13 bases map to TRBD2. Germline CDR1 SGHRS, CDR2 YFSETQ. The J segment lost 4 bases and the V segment lost 1 base, leaving 8 bases of the junction unmatched. The CDR3 sequence is 17 residues long.

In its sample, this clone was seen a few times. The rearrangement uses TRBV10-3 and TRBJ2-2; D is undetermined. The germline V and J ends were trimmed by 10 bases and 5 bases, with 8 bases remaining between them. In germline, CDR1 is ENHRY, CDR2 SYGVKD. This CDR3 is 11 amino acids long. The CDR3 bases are TGTGCCACTCAGGATACCGGGGAGCTGTTTTTT. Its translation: CATQDTGELFF.

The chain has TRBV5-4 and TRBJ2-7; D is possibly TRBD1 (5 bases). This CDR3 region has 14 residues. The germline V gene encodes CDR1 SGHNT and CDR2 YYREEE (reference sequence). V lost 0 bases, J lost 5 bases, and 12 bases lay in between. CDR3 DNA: TGTGCCAGCAGCTTGGCCAGGGTAGAGAACGAGCAGTACTTC. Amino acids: CASSLARVENEQYF.

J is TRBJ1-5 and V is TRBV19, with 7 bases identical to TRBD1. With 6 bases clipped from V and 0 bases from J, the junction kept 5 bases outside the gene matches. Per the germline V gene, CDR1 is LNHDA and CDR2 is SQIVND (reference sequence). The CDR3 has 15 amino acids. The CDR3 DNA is TGTGCCAGTAGAGCCAGGGGGGATAGCAATCAGCCCCAGCATTTT. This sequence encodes CASRARGDSNQPQHF. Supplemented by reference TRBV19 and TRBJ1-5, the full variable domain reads DGGITQSPKYLFRKEGQNVTLSCEQNLNHDAMYWYRQDPGQGLRLIYYSQIVNDFQKGDIAEGYSVSREKKESFPLTVTSAQKNPTAFYLCASRARGDSNQPQHFGDGTRLSIL.

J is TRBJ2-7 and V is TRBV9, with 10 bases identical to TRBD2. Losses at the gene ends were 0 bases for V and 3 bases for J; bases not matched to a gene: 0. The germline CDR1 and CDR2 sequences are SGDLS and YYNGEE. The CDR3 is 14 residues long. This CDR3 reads CASSVGTSGYEQYF. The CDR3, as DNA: TGTGCCAGCAGCGTAGGGACTAGCGGCTACGAGCAGTACTTC.

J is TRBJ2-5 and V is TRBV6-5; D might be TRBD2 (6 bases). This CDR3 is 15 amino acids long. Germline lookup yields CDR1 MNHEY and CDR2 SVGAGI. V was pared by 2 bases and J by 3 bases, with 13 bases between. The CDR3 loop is CASSYRRGLKETQYF. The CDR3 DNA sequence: TGTGCCAGCAGTTACCGCCGAGGACTAAAAGAGACCCAGTACTTC.

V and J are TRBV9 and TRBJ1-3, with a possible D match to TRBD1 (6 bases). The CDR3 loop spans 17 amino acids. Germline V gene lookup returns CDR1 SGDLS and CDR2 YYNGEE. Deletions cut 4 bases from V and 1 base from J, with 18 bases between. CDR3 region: CASSRESAGVSGNTIYF. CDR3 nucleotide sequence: TGTGCCAGCAGCCGGGAGTCCGCAGGGGTGTCTGGAAACACCATATATTTT.

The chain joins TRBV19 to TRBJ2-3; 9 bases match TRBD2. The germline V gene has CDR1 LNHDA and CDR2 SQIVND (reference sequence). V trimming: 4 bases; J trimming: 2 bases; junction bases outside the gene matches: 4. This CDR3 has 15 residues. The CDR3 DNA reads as TGTGCCAGTAGTACGCAGCGGGGGGACACAGATACGCAGTATTTT. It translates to CASSTQRGDTDTQYF. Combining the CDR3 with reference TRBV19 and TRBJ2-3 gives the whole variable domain DGGITQSPKYLFRKEGQNVTLSCEQNLNHDAMYWYRQDPGQGLRLIYYSQIVNDFQKGDIAEGYSVSREKKESFPLTVTSAQKNPTAFYLCASSTQRGDTDTQYFGPGTRLTVL.

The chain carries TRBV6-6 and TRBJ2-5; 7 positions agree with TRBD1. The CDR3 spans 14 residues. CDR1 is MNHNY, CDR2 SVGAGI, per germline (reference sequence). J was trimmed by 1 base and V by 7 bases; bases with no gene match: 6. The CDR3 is CASTMTGLQETQYF. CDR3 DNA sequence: TGTGCCAGCACTATGACAGGGCTCCAAGAGACCCAGTACTTC.

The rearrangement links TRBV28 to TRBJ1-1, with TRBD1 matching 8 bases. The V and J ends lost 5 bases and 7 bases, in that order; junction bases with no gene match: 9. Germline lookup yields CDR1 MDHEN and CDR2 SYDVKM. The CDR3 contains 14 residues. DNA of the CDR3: TGTGCCAGCAGTCTCAGGGGGCTCGCGAGTGAAGCTTTCTTT. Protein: CASSLRGLASEAFF.

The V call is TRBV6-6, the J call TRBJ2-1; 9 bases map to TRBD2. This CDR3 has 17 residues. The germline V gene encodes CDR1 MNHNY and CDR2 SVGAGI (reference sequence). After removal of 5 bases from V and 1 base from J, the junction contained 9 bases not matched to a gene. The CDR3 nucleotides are TGTGCCAGCAGTCTTTTTAGCGGGAGAGGGTCCTACAATGAGCAGTTCTTC. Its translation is CASSLFSGRGSYNEQFF.

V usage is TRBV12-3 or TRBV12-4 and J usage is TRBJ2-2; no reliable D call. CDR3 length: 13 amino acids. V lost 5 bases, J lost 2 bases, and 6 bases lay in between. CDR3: CASSDGNTGELFF. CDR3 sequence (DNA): TGTGCCAGCAGTGATGGTAACACCGGGGAGCTGTTTTTT.

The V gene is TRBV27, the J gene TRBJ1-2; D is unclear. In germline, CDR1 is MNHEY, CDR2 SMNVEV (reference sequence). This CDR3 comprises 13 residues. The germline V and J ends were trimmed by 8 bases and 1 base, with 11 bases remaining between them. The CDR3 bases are TGTGCCAGCGCGGCGGGGAATAACTATGGCTACACCTTC. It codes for CASAAGNNYGYTF.